The 25 T cell receptor beta chains below were found in one sample sequenced in a study of cytomegalovirus exposure and HLA in healthy donors. The PCR made use of 60 Vbeta and 13 Jbeta primers. Some clones are missing from TCRdb's copy, which holds only in-frame ones; the method was immunoSEQ multiplex PCR. This table has roughly 170,000 clones, about 78% appearing once. Sequencing used PBMCs. The receptors were sampled from a woman between 50 and 59 years old in good health and CMV-seropositive.

A few counts support this clone. This chain links TRBV5-6 with TRBJ2-3; 9 bases agree with TRBD2. Germline-derived CDR1 and CDR2 are SGHDT and YYEEEE. The length of the CDR3 is 18 residues. J was trimmed by 3 bases and V by 4 bases; bases with no gene match: 15. CDR3 region: CASSTPSGDLVVTDTQYF. The CDR3 nucleotides are TGTGCCAGCAGCACCCCTAGCGGGGACCTCGTAGTAACAGATACGCAGTATTTT.

V is TRBV6-5 and J is TRBJ2-1; tentatively, D is TRBD1 (5 bases). The CDR3 length is 15 residues. The V end lost 4 bases, the J end lost 5 bases, and 15 bases lay between the germline ends. Germline CDR1 is MNHEY and CDR2 is SVGAGI. Here the CDR3 reads CASSSSWGRNNEQFF. The CDR3, as DNA: TGTGCCAGCAGTTCAAGCTGGGGCCGTAACAATGAGCAGTTCTTC.

V and J are TRBV14 and TRBJ2-5, with a possible D match to TRBD2 (5 bases). Germline values: CDR1 SGHDN, CDR2 FVKESK. Trimming removed 4 bases from V and 5 bases from J, with 17 bases in between. This CDR3 contains 15 residues. CDR3 region: CASSLADLTGETQYF. DNA for the CDR3: TGTGCCAGCAGCCTCGCGGACTTGACTGGGGAGACCCAGTACTTC.

This clone was recorded a few times. The chain employs TRBV4-2 and TRBJ1-1; 11 bases match TRBD1. The germline V gene has CDR1 LGHNA and CDR2 YNFKEQ. The CDR3 covers 19 residues. The trim removed 0 bases at V and 1 base at J, leaving 10 bases unmatched. As DNA, the CDR3 is TGTGCCAGCAGCCAAGAGTTCGGGACAGGGGGATCCGAGAACACTGAAGCTTTCTTT. Its translation is CASSQEFGTGGSENTEAFF.

The chain employs TRBV5-1 and TRBJ2-3; TRBD2 aligns across 8 bases. The CDR3 sequence is 17 residues long. J was trimmed by 1 base and V by 0 bases; bases with no gene match: 7. Germline CDR1 SGHRS, CDR2 YFSETQ. CDR3 loop: CASSLGLSGVGTDTQYF. The CDR3 DNA reads TGCGCCAGCAGCTTGGGCCTTAGCGGGGTGGGCACAGATACGCAGTATTTT. Full variable domain (outside the CDR3, taken from reference TRBV5-1 and TRBJ2-3): KAGVTQTPRYLIKTRGQQVTLSCSPISGHRSVSWYQQTPGQGLQFLFEYFSETQRNKGNFPGRFSGRQFSNSRSEMNVSTLELGDSALYLCASSLGLSGVGTDTQYFGPGTRLTVL.

This chain connects TRBV7-3 to TRBJ2-3; 14 bases fit TRBD2. The CDR3 has 21 amino acids. V lost 5 bases, J lost 0 bases, and 16 bases stayed unmatched. Germline V gene lookup returns CDR1 SGHTA and CDR2 FQGTGA. The DNA for the CDR3 is TGTGCCAGCAGCCCCCAAGCAGGACTAGCGGGGGGTAAAACTAGCACAGATACGCAGTATTTT. This codes for CASSPQAGLAGGKTSTDTQYF.

V and J are TRBV6-1 and TRBJ2-3, with TRBD2 matching over 7 bases. CDR3 length: 14 amino acids. After removal of 8 bases from V and 3 bases from J, the junction contained 8 bases not matched to a gene. Germline V gene lookup returns CDR1 MNHNS and CDR2 SASEGT. In nucleotides, the CDR3 is TGTGCCAGCCCGGGAGGCCCTGGGACAGATACGCAGTATTTT. It is translated as CASPGGPGTDTQYF.

The V gene is TRBV6-6, the J gene TRBJ1-5; D is possibly TRBD1 (5 bases). Looked up from germline, CDR1 is MNHNY and CDR2 is SVGAGI (reference sequence). V dropped 6 bases and J dropped 2 bases, with 14 bases sitting between them. The CDR3 is 15 residues long. This CDR3 is CASSPGGEGNQPQHF. The CDR3 DNA follows: TGTGCCAGCAGCCCGGGGGGAGAGGGCAATCAGCCCCAGCATTTT.

The chain uses TRBV11-2 and TRBJ2-7; TRBD1 aligns across 11 bases. There are 15 residues in the CDR3. Unmatched junction bases numbered 3, after V lost 3 bases and J lost 2 bases. Germline loops: CDR1 SGHAT, CDR2 FQNNGV. CDR3 loop: CASSFGQGAAYEQYF. CDR3 nucleotides: TGTGCCAGCAGCTTTGGACAGGGGGCTGCCTACGAGCAGTACTTC.

The CDR3 spells CASRRQGAAIGNSPLHF. In DNA, the CDR3 is TGTGCCAGCAGGAGGCAGGGGGCGGCTATAGGTAATTCACCCCTCCACTTT. The genes are TRBV5-6 and TRBJ1-6, with 8 bases aligning to TRBD1. The CDR3 is 17 amino acids. Germline values: CDR1 SGHDT, CDR2 YYEEEE. Germline trimming cut 5 bases from V and 6 bases from J; bases unmatched to any gene: 13. The full variable domain, rest sourced from reference TRBV5-6 and TRBJ1-6, is DAGVTQSPTHLIKTRGQQVTLRCSPKSGHDTVSWYQQALGQGPQFIFQYYEEEERQRGNFPDRFSGHQFPNYSSELNVNALLLGDSALYLCASRRQGAAIGNSPLHFGNGTRLTVT.

The rearrangement links TRBV5-1 to TRBJ1-1, with 10 bases lining up with TRBD1. Germline V CDR1 and CDR2: SGHRS, YFSETQ. This CDR3 is 15 amino acids long. With 0 bases clipped from V and 4 bases from J, the junction kept 3 bases outside the gene matches. CDR3 DNA: TGCGCCAGCAGCTTGGAGGGACAGGGGCGCACTGAAGCTTTCTTT. Protein sequence: CASSLEGQGRTEAFF.

J is TRBJ2-3 and V is TRBV28; 8 bases are a match to TRBD1. CDR1 and CDR2 (germline): MDHEN, SYDVKM. The CDR3 is 16 residues long. V lost 4 bases and J lost 0; bases outside the gene matches: 6. This CDR3 reads CASSSTGGQSTDTQYF. CDR3 bases: TGTGCCAGCAGTTCAACAGGGGGACAGAGCACAGATACGCAGTATTTT.

The V call is TRBV29-1, the J call TRBJ1-2, with D possibly being TRBD1 (6 bases). This CDR3 has 13 amino acids. The V gene's germline CDR1 is SQVTM and CDR2 ANQGSEA. V was clipped by 7 bases and J by 2 bases, with 14 bases between them. CDR3 region: CSASRGPNYGYTF. Here the CDR3 DNA reads TGCAGCGCATCCAGGGGTCCAAACTATGGCTACACCTTC.

This clone was detected a few times. The chain has TRBV4-1 and TRBJ1-5; 9 positions match TRBD1. Germline CDR1 is MGHRA and CDR2 is YSYEKL. The CDR3 spans 15 residues. Germline trimming cut 3 bases from V and 7 bases from J; bases unmatched to any gene: 7. The CDR3 nucleotides read TGCGCCAGCAGCCACCCGGGACAGGGTTGGCAGCCCCAGCATTTT. This translates into CASSHPGQGWQPQHF.

The chain is built from TRBV9 and TRBJ2-7; D perhaps matches TRBD1 (5 bases). With 3 bases removed from V and 0 bases from J, the gap between germline ends came to 10 bases. This CDR3 is built from 14 residues. Germline CDR1 and CDR2: SGDLS and YYNGEE. The DNA of the CDR3 is TGTGCCAGCAGCGGGGGAAGGGGCTCCTACGAGCAGTACTTC. Translated, it gives CASSGGRGSYEQYF.

The chain links TRBV7-9 to TRBJ2-3, with 8 bases fitting TRBD2. Trimming took 5 bases from V and 0 from J; bases not matched to a gene: 4. The CDR3 consists of 15 residues. CDR1 SEHNR and CDR2 FQNEAQ come from the germline V gene (reference sequence). The CDR3 spells CASSPQRGSTDTQYF. The CDR3 DNA follows: TGTGCCAGCAGCCCCCAGCGGGGGAGCACAGATACGCAGTATTTT.

This clone was recorded once. CDR3 sequence reads: CASSVFSQNSPLHF. The CDR3 bases are TGTGCCAGCAGCGTATTTTCGCAGAATTCACCCCTCCACTTT. The chain is built from TRBV9 and TRBJ1-6; D is undetermined. CDR1 SGDLS and CDR2 YYNGEE come from the germline V gene. The CDR3 sequence is 14 residues long. The V end lost 1 base, the J end lost 7 bases, and 9 bases lay between the germline ends.

The chain joins TRBV11-2 to TRBJ2-7; the D gene is possibly TRBD2 (5 bases). CDR3 length equals 15 residues. V was shortened by 5 bases and J by 3 bases, with 17 bases between the two germline ends. The germline CDR1 and CDR2 sequences are SGHAT and FQNNGV. CDR3 coding DNA: TGTGCCAGCAGCCGGACTGGACTTAGCGACTACGAGCAGTACTTC. Encoded protein: CASSRTGLSDYEQYF.

This clone was counted between two and nine times. The rearrangement links TRBV10-1 to TRBJ2-5; unclear D gene. The V end was cut by 4 bases, the J end by 5 bases, with 5 bases between. The CDR3 loop spans 11 amino acids. The germline V gene has CDR1 WNHNN and CDR2 SYGVQD (reference sequence). The CDR3 is CASSARETQYF. CDR3 DNA: TGCGCCAGCAGTGCCCGGGAGACCCAGTACTTC.

This clone is classed as medium-sized. The chain employs TRBV6-5 and TRBJ1-2; perhaps TRBD1 as D (5 bases). V lost 0 bases and J 7 bases, leaving 12 bases between the germline ends. The CDR3 contains 14 residues. Germline values: CDR1 MNHEY, CDR2 SVGAGI. The CDR3, as DNA: TGTGCCAGCAGTTACTCCGCAGGGTCGTTTGGCTACACCTTC. As protein: CASSYSAGSFGYTF.

The V gene is TRBV30, the J gene TRBJ2-3; TRBD2 matches 8 bases. This CDR3 is 14 amino acids long. J gave up 1 base and V 5 bases, and 5 bases lay outside the gene matches. Germline V gene sequence: CDR1 GTSNPN, CDR2 SVGIG (reference sequence). The CDR3 is CAWAHGGGTDTQYF. CDR3 DNA sequence: TGTGCCTGGGCCCACGGGGGGGGCACAGATACGCAGTATTTT. The full variable domain, completed using reference TRBV30 and TRBJ2-3, is SQTIHQWPATLVQPVGSPLSLECTVEGTSNPNLYWYRQAAGRGLQLLFYSVGIGQISSEVPQNLSASRPQDRQFILSSKKLLLSDSGFYLCAWAHGGGTDTQYFGPGTRLTVL.

This clone has a handful of counts. V and J are TRBV19 and TRBJ2-3; D is uncertain. Trimming cost V 7 bases and J 3 bases, with 17 bases left between them. Germline CDR1 and CDR2: LNHDA and SQIVND (reference sequence). This CDR3 is built from 15 residues. DNA of the CDR3: TGTGCCAGTACCACCGGTCGCTCGAGGACAGATACGCAGTATTTT. This gives the protein CASTTGRSRTDTQYF.

This clone has only a few counts. The chain has TRBV5-1 and TRBJ1-2; 10 bases align to TRBD1. Germline V lookup: CDR1 SGHRS, CDR2 YFSETQ. The CDR3 is 15 residues long. V was pared by 4 bases and J by 5 bases, with 8 bases of the junction left unmatched. The CDR3 loop is CASSQGQGGGYGYTF. The CDR3 DNA is TGCGCCAGCAGCCAAGGACAGGGGGGGGGTTATGGCTACACCTTC.

This chain connects TRBV14 to TRBJ1-5; no clear D gene. Germline V gene data show CDR1 as SGHDN and CDR2 as FVKESK. Trimming pared 3 bases from V and 3 bases from J, leaving 6 bases between. CDR3 length equals 13 residues. The CDR3 DNA reads as TGTGCCAGCAGCCAGTTAGCCAATCAGCCCCAGCATTTT. Protein: CASSQLANQPQHF.

This clone was counted a few times. The rearrangement uses TRBV6-1 and TRBJ1-6; D unclear. Deletions cut 11 bases from V and 10 bases from J, with 18 bases between. The CDR3 spans 13 residues. CDR1 MNHNS and CDR2 SASEGT come from the germline V gene. DNA for the CDR3: TGTGCCTCACCGGAGGCGGAGGGCTCACCCCTCCACTTT. As protein: CASPEAEGSPLHF.